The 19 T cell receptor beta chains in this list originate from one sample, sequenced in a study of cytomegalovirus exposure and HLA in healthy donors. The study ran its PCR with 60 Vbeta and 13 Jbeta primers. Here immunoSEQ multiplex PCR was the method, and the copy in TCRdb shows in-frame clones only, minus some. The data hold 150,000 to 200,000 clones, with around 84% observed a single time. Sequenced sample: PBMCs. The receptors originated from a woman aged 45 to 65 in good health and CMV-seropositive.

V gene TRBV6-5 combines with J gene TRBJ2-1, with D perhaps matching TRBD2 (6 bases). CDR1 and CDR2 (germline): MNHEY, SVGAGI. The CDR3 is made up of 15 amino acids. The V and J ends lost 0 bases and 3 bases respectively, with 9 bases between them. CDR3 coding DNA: TGTGCCAGCAGTTACTCCCCGGGACTCTACAATGAGCAGTTCTTC. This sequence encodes CASSYSPGLYNEQFF.

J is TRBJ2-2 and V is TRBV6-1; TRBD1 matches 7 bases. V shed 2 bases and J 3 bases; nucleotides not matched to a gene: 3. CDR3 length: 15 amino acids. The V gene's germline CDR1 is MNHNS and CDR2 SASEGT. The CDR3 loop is CASSERDRHTGELFF. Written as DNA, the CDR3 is TGTGCCAGCAGTGAACGGGACAGACACACCGGGGAGCTGTTTTTT.

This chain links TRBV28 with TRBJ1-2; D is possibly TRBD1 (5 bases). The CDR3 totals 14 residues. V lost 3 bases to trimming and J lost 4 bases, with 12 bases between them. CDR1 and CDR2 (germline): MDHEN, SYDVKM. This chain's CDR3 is CASSLYRGSYGYTF. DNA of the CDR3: TGTGCCAGCAGTTTGTATCGGGGGAGCTATGGCTACACCTTC.

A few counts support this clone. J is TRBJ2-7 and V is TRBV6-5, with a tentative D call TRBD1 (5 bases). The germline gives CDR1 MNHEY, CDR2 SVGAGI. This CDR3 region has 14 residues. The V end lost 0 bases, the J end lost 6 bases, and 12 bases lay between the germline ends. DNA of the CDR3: TGTGCCAGCAGTTACTCAGGCTTAGGGGTCGAGCAGTACTTC. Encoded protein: CASSYSGLGVEQYF.

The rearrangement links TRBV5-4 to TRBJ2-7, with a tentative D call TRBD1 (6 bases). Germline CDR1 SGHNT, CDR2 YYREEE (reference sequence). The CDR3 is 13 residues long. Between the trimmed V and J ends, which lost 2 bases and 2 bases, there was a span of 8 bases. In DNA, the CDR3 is TGTGCCAGCAGCTTTGACAGGACCTACGAGCAGTACTTC. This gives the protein CASSFDRTYEQYF.

CDR3 protein: CASSLMGQFNYGYTF. The DNA for the CDR3 is TGTGCCAGCAGCTTGATGGGACAGTTTAACTATGGCTACACCTTC. The chain recombines TRBV5-8 with TRBJ1-2; 7 bases align to TRBD1. There are 15 residues in the CDR3. Trimming removed 1 base from V and 1 base from J; junction bases left unmatched: 4. Germline CDR1 reads SGHTS; CDR2 reads YDEGEE.

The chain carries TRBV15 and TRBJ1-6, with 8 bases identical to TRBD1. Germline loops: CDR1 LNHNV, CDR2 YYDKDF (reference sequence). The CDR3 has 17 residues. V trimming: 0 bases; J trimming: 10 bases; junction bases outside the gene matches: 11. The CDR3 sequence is CATSRDLAGGEGSPLHF. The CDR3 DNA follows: TGTGCCACCAGCAGAGATCTGGCAGGGGGCGAAGGGTCACCCCTCCACTTT.

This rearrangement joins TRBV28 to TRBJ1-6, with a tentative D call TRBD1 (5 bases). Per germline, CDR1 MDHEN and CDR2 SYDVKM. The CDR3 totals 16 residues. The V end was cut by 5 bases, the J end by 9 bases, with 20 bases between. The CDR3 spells CASSLIRRGGGSPLHF. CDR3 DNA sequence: TGTGCCAGCAGTCTTATACGTAGGGGCGGGGGTTCACCCCTCCACTTT.

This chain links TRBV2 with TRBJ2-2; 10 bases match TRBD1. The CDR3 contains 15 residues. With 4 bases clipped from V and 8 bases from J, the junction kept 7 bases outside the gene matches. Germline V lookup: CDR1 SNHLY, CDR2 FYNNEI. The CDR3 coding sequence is TGTGCCAGCAGTGGTACCGGGACAGGGGAAGGGGAGCTGTTTTTT. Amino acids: CASSGTGTGEGELFF.

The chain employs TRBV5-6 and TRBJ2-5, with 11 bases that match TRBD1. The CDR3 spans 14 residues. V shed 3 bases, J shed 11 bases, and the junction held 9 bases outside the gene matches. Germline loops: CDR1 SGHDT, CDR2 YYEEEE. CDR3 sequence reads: CASSSDRGRREQYF. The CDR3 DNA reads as TGTGCCAGCAGCTCGGACAGGGGGCGTAGGGAGCAGTACTTC.

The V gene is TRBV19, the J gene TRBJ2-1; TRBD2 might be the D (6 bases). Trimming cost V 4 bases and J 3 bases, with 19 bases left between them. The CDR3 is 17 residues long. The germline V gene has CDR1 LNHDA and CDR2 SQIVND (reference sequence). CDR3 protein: CASSTSTKRTNYNEQFF. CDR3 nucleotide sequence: TGTGCCAGTAGTACTTCTACGAAGCGGACTAACTACAATGAGCAGTTCTTC.

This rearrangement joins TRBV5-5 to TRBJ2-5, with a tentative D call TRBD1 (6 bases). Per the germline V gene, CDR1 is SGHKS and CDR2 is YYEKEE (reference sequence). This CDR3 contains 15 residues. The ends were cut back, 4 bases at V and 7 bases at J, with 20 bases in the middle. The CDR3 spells CASSPGPAGAGTQYF. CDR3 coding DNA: TGTGCCAGCAGCCCAGGGCCGGCAGGGGCAGGGACCCAGTACTTC. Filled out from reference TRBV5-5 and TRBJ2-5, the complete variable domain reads DAGVTQSPTHLIKTRGQQVTLRCSPISGHKSVSWYQQVLGQGPQFIFQYYEKEERGRGNFPDRFSARQFPNYSSELNVNALLLGDSALYLCASSPGPAGAGTQYFGPGTRLLVL.

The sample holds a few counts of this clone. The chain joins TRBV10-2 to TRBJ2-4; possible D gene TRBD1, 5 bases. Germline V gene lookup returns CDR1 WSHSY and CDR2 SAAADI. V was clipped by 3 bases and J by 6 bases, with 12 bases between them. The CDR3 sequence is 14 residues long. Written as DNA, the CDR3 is TGCGCCAGCAGTGAATCCAGGGCCCTAAACATTCAGTACTTC. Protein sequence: CASSESRALNIQYF.

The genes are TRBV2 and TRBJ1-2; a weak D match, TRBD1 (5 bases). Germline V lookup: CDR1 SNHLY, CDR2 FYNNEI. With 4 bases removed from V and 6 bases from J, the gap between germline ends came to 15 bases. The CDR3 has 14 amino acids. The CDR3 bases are TGTGCCAGCAGTGTCTTTCCCGGGGGGGATGGCTACACCTTC. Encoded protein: CASSVFPGGDGYTF.

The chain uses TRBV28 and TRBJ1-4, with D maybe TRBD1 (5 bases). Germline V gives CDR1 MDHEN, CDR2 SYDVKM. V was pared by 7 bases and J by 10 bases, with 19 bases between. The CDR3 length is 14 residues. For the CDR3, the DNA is TGTGCCAGCATCCTCGGGGGTCCAGGAGGAAAACTGTTTTTT. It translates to CASILGGPGGKLFF.

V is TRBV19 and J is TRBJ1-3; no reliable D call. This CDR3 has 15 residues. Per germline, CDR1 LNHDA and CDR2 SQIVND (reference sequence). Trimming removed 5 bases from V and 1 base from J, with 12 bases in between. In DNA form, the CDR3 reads TGTGCCAGTAGTGTCCTCGACTATTCTGGAAACACCATATATTTT. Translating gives CASSVLDYSGNTIYF.

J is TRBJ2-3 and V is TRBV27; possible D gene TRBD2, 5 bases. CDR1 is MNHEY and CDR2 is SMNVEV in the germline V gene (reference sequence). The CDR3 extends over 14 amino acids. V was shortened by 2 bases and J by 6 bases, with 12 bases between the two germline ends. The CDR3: CASSLGLPGDTQYF. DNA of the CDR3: TGTGCCAGCAGTTTAGGTCTTCCGGGGGATACGCAGTATTTT.

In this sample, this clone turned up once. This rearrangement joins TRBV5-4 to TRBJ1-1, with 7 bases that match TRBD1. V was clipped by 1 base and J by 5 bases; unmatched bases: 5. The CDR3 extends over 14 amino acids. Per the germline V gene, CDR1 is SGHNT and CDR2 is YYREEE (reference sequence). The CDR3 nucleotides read TGTGCCAGCAGCTTGAAGGGGGCGGGGACTGAAGCTTTCTTT. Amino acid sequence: CASSLKGAGTEAFF.

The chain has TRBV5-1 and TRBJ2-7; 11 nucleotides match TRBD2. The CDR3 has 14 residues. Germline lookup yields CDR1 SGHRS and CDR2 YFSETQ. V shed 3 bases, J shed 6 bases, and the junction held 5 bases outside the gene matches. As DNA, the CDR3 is TGCGCCAGCAGCTCTAGCGGGGGGCCCGGCGAGCAGTACTTC. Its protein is CASSSSGGPGEQYF.